A single TCR beta chain is shown here with its context. TCRdb analysed the RT-PCR reads with MiXCR anew, one entry per CDR3 protein. The table shows around 200,000 distinct CDR3 sequences, with around two fifths occurring only once. This sample was taken from a study of patients and donors after allogeneic stem cell transplantation. The CDR3 consists of 14 residues. The germline V gene has CDR1 SQVTM and CDR2 ANQGSEA. The V end was cut by 7 bases, the J end by 7 bases, with 20 bases between. The gene calls are TRBV29-1 and TRBJ2-1, with TRBD1 as a possible D gene (6 bases). The sequence came from a human donor who was either an allogeneic HSCT recipient or a stem cell or donor lymphocyte infusion donor (not recorded which). It is not recorded whose cells these are; they may come from a transplant donor. The sequencing input was blood, either unsorted or a sorted T cell fraction (not recorded which). In DNA, the CDR3 is TGCAGCGCTGGAGGTGGGGGCGGAATGAATGAGCAGTTCTTC. Translation: CSAGGGGGMNEQFF.